This TCR beta chain was profiled in a study of T cell changes during pregnancy in multiple sclerosis. TCRdb's table, derived via immunoSEQ multiplex PCR, lists solely in-frame clones and lacks some. This table has around 53,000 clones, around nine tenths appearing once. This receptor was obtained from a female donor with multiple sclerosis, enrolled in a pregnancy study. This sample comprised CD8+ T cells from peripheral blood mononuclear cells, obtained before pregnancy.

The CDR3 here is CASSFRLSNTEAFF. The CDR3 coding sequence is TGTGCCAGCAGCTTCAGGCTAAGTAACACTGAAGCTTTCTTT. This chain joins TRBV5-6 and TRBJ1-1; D is ambiguous. The CDR3 runs to 14 residues. Germline V lookup: CDR1 SGHDT, CDR2 YYEEEE. Between the trimmed V and J ends, which lost 2 bases and 2 bases, there was a span of 10 bases.